The TCR beta chain under discussion was sequenced for a study of metastatic and nonmetastatic thyroid tumors. Study at large: Patients with malignant and benign thyroid disease provided blood and tumor or nodule tissue, whose repertoires were compared.

Study-wide results and limits: As reported, TCR beta diversity in blood and tumor was significantly higher in malignant thyroid tumors than in benign nodules.

Methods used by the authors: Clinicopathological groups differed in CDR3, with these differences serving to build a distant-metastasis classifier for papillary thyroid cancer. TCRdb used MiXCR to call clones anew from the PCR reads. The V and J calls were not made by the authors but by TCRdb's processing. The table has around 14,000 clones, roughly a quarter seen once; the top ten hold approximately 8.4%. CDR1 LGHDT and CDR2 YNNKEL come from the germline V gene (reference sequence). The CDR3 has 15 residues. V was trimmed by 5 bases and J by 6 bases, leaving 19 bases between them. A note on this clone: Antigen: not known.

Thyroid surgery took place with no prior treatment in any patient. This TCR derives from a female donor with papillary thyroid cancer or a benign thyroid nodule (not recorded which). Some clones in this sample may be carry-over from other donors' samples. Input material: tumor tissue. The chain employs TRBV3-1 and TRBJ1-2, with D possibly being TRBD1 (5 bases). The CDR3 DNA reads as TGTGCCAGCAGCGAGTGCGCTGGGCAGGGAAATGGCTACACCTTC. Encoded protein: CASSECAGQGNGYTF. Looking up the rest from reference TRBV3-1 and TRBJ1-2 gives the full variable domain: DTAVSQTPKYLVTQMGNDKSIKCEQNLGHDTMYWYKQDSKKFLKIMFSYNNKELIINETVPNRFSPKSPDKAHLNLHINSLELGDSAVYFCASSECAGQGNGYTFGSGTRLTVV.